This T cell receptor (beta chain) derives from a study of OX40 agonist ivuxolimab in advanced cancers. Turning to the study itself: Prior anti-PD-1, anti-PD-L1 or anti-CTLA-4 therapy was allowed; roughly 40% had some.

Findings and caveats of the study: CD8+ T cells showed, on average, more clonal expansion than CD4+ cells. Clonal expansion from baseline to week 6 occurred in both CD4+ and CD8+ T cells.

Drawing of blood for sampling happened at baseline, at cycle 4 day 1, and at cycle 7 day 1. This CDR3 region has 17 residues. Germline V CDR1 and CDR2: GTSNPN, SVGIG (reference sequence). Trimming removed 3 bases at V and 4 bases at J, with 21 bases between. To note about this clone: Its antigen is still unknown.

Repertoires were generated with immunoSEQ multiplex PCR, while TCRdb's copy carries only in-frame clones and drops some. This sample has fewer than 30,000 clones; around four fifths occur once, and the top ten carry more than 25%. The genes are TRBV30 and TRBJ2-2; a weak D match, TRBD2 (6 bases). The receptor comes from an adult with an advanced solid tumor such as melanoma, head and neck, liver or kidney cancer. Sample: CD4+ or CD8+ T cells sorted from blood, taken in a trial of the OX40 agonist ivuxolimab. CDR3 coding DNA: TGTGCCTGGAGGGCCGCTGGTGCGGGAAGGGGCACCGGGGAGCTGTTTTTT. Translated, it gives CAWRAAGAGRGTGELFF.